These 8 T cell receptor beta chains originate from one sample sequenced in a study of T cells after yellow fever vaccination. One entry per CDR3 protein results from TCRdb running MiXCR on the 5' RACE reads. The sample consists of roughly 170,000 distinct CDR3 sequences, about 6% of them appearing once. The specimen was CD4+ T cells sorted from PBMCs, collected on the day of the first yellow fever vaccination. Every receptor here comes from a man aged 18 to 30 who received the YFV17D yellow fever vaccine.

This clonotype was detected many times. This chain uses TRBV11-2 with TRBJ2-7; D call uncertain. This CDR3 has 13 amino acids. Germline values: CDR1 SGHAT, CDR2 FQNNGV. Trimming cost V 1 base and J 4 bases, with 8 bases left between them. The CDR3: CASSLVVGYEQYF. The CDR3 region has the DNA TGTGCCAGCAGCTTAGTCGTCGGATACGAGCAGTACTTC.

V gene TRBV6-5 combines with J gene TRBJ1-1, with no clear D. V was shortened by 6 bases and J by 0 bases, with 17 bases between the two germline ends. CDR3 length: 16 amino acids. Germline CDR1 reads MNHEY; CDR2 reads SVGAGI. In DNA form, the CDR3 reads TGTGCCAGCAGAGTCGGGAGTAGTTGGATGAACACTGAAGCTTTCTTT. Its protein is CASRVGSSWMNTEAFF.

This clonotype has at least ten counts. The CDR3 spells CASSLPRTAIVQETQYF. The CDR3 coding sequence is TGTGCCAGCAGCCTCCCTCGGACAGCCATCGTCCAAGAGACCCAGTACTTC. V and J are TRBV5-6 and TRBJ2-5; weak D call: TRBD1 (6 bases). CDR3 size: 17 residues. CDR1 SGHDT and CDR2 YYEEEE come from the germline V gene. V was cut by 4 bases and J by 1 base, with 20 bases left in between.

This clonotype was counted a few times. The V gene is TRBV6-2 or TRBV6-3, the J gene TRBJ2-7; D is undetermined. This CDR3 spans 13 amino acids. Germline loops: CDR1 MNHEY, CDR2 SVGEGT. V shed 6 bases and J shed 3 bases, with 12 bases lying between them. The CDR3, as DNA: TGTGCCAGCAGCTCCCAGGTTGGCTACGAGCAGTACTTC. Its translation: CASSSQVGYEQYF.

There are many counts of this clonotype. V gene TRBV24-1 combines with J gene TRBJ2-2; a weak D match, TRBD1 (5 bases). The CDR3 loop spans 14 amino acids. Germline CDR1 and CDR2: KGHDR and SFDVKD. V was pared by 5 bases and J by 3 bases, with 9 bases between. CDR3 DNA: TGTGCCACCAGTGTTAGGGGCGACACCGGGGAGCTGTTTTTT. It is translated as CATSVRGDTGELFF.

The V and J genes are TRBV20-1 and TRBJ2-3, with no clear D. The CDR3 consists of 14 residues. CDR1 and CDR2 from the germline V gene are DFQATT and SNEGSKA (reference sequence). V lost 3 bases and J 5 bases, leaving 15 bases between the germline ends. The CDR3 DNA follows: TGCAGTGCTAGGAACAGCAAAATGGGAGATACGCAGTATTTT. It yields the protein CSARNSKMGDTQYF.

This clonotype was observed many times. The rearrangement uses TRBV5-5 and TRBJ1-1, with D unclear. V shed 4 bases and J shed 1 base, with 8 bases lying between them. This CDR3 region has 13 residues. CDR1 and CDR2 from the germline V gene are SGHKS and YYEKEE (reference sequence). The CDR3 loop reads CASSATRNTEAFF. In nucleotides, the CDR3 is TGTGCCAGCAGCGCGACAAGGAACACTGAAGCTTTCTTT.

This rearrangement joins TRBV4-1 to TRBJ2-3; D is perhaps TRBD1 (6 bases). The CDR3 sequence is 13 residues long. Germline V gives CDR1 MGHRA, CDR2 YSYEKL. The germline V and J ends were trimmed by 4 bases and 6 bases, with 11 bases remaining between them. The CDR3 DNA reads TGCGCCAGCAGCCGGCCCACAGGGGATACGCAGTATTTT. It is translated as CASSRPTGDTQYF.